The clone carrying this TCR beta chain is labeled medium-sized. The antigen remains unidentified. The sample originates from a study of spatial heterogeneity in lung cancer. Study-level information: There was a strong correlation between the counts of TCR transcripts measured in tumor regions and a T cell transcriptional module score that was calculated from matched bulk RNA-seq.

General study results and limits: Mutation counts in tumors were tracked by counts of expanded intratumoral alpha and beta TCRs.

MiXCR was run by TCRdb on the 5' RACE reads, yielding one entry per CDR3 protein. This table holds over 3,000 distinct CDR3 sequences, around 8% found once. Germline trimming cut 8 bases from V and 5 bases from J; bases unmatched to any gene: 22. Germline V gene sequence: CDR1 DFQATT, CDR2 SNEGSKA (reference sequence). CDR3 length equals 18 residues. The time point was: sample taken at primary tumor resection. The donors were about 72 patients with non-small cell lung cancer that was early-stage and untreated. Whole RNA was taken from tumor, nontumor lung or frozen PBMC; it was then sequenced unsorted.

The clonotype was recovered from a male donor with early-stage non-small cell lung cancer. The sample here was lung tumor tissue, taken at surgery. The chain is built from TRBV20-1 and TRBJ2-2; 8 positions match TRBD1. CDR3 in amino acids: CSSTEGWCRGQRTGELFF. CDR3 sequence (DNA): TGCAGTTCCACAGAGGGGTGGTGCAGGGGGCAACGAACCGGGGAGCTGTTTTTT.